The 7 T cell receptor beta chains presented below share a single source sample, sequenced in a study of blood T cell repertoires in COVID-19. Assay used: immunoSEQ multiplex PCR; TCRdb lists only in-frame clones, some missing. Of about 140,000 clones listed, over 70% were seen once; the top ten hold approximately 3.6%. The sequenced sample consisted of peripheral blood. The receptor set was obtained from a man in his 70s who had recovered from COVID-19.

The V call is TRBV5-5, the J call TRBJ2-5; D possibly corresponds to TRBD1 (6 bases). The CDR3 totals 16 residues. Germline V lookup: CDR1 SGHKS, CDR2 YYEKEE (reference sequence). V dropped 3 bases and J dropped 5 bases, with 20 bases sitting between them. As DNA, the CDR3 is TGTGCCAGCAGCTCGCCCGGGAACAGGGCGAGGGAGACCCAGTACTTC. Its protein is CASSSPGNRARETQYF.

The chain is built from TRBV6-5 and TRBJ2-2; 9 nucleotides align to TRBD1. V lost 9 bases, J lost 6 bases, and 8 bases stayed unmatched. The germline CDR1 and CDR2 sequences are MNHEY and SVGAGI. CDR3 length: 14 amino acids. The CDR3 loop is CASGTGGAPGELFF. The CDR3 DNA follows: TGTGCCAGTGGAACAGGGGGCGCCCCCGGGGAGCTGTTTTTT.

This clone was observed many times. For the CDR3, the DNA is TGTGCCAGCAGCTACGGGACAGCCGCAAGTGGCTACACCTTC. It specifies CASSYGTAASGYTF. The chain links TRBV7-2 to TRBJ1-2; TRBD1 matches 7 bases. Germline V gives CDR1 SGHTA, CDR2 FQGNSA. The CDR3 length is 14 residues. The V segment lost 4 bases and the J segment 7 bases; nucleotides outside the gene matches: 9.

The chain carries TRBV9 and TRBJ2-2; 7 nucleotides match TRBD2. V lost 0 bases to trimming and J lost 1 base; unmatched junction nucleotides: 0. CDR3 length: 15 residues. Germline V CDR1 and CDR2: SGDLS, YYNGEE. CDR3 in amino acids: CASSVGGGNTGELFF. The CDR3 DNA reads as TGTGCCAGCAGCGTAGGCGGGGGGAACACCGGGGAGCTGTTTTTT.

The genes are TRBV15 and TRBJ2-1, with 10 bases matching TRBD1. The CDR3 has 15 amino acids. V was pared by 3 bases and J by 9 bases, with 8 bases of the junction left unmatched. Germline V gene lookup returns CDR1 LNHNV and CDR2 YYDKDF (reference sequence). CDR3 sequence reads: CATSSIRDRGGEQFF. CDR3 DNA: TGTGCCACCAGCAGTATCCGGGACAGGGGCGGTGAGCAGTTCTTC.

This chain joins TRBV5-1 and TRBJ2-5; 7 bases match TRBD1. The trim removed 4 bases at V and 3 bases at J, leaving 3 bases unmatched. The germline V gene has CDR1 SGHRS and CDR2 YFSETQ. CDR3 length: 13 amino acids. CDR3 residues: CASSPGTEETQYF. DNA for the CDR3: TGCGCCAGCAGCCCAGGGACAGAAGAGACCCAGTACTTC. Full variable domain (outside the CDR3, taken from reference TRBV5-1 and TRBJ2-5): KAGVTQTPRYLIKTRGQQVTLSCSPISGHRSVSWYQQTPGQGLQFLFEYFSETQRNKGNFPGRFSGRQFSNSRSEMNVSTLELGDSALYLCASSPGTEETQYFGPGTRLLVL.

The chain carries TRBV3-1 (or the pseudogene TRBV3-2) and TRBJ2-3; 8 positions match TRBD2. The CDR3 is 15 amino acids. The V gene's germline CDR1 is LGHDT and CDR2 YNNKEL (reference sequence). After removal of 4 bases from V and 5 bases from J, the junction contained 8 bases not matched to a gene. The CDR3 DNA reads TGTGCCAGCAGCCGGATGGGACTAGAGCTAGATACGCAGTATTTT. Translation gives CASSRMGLELDTQYF.